The clone carrying this T cell receptor (beta chain) was counted at least ten times. The data derive from a study of blood T cell repertoires in COVID-19. V shed 0 bases and J 3 bases; nucleotides not matched to a gene: 2. Germline assignment: CDR1 LGHNA and CDR2 YSLEER. The CDR3 contains 14 residues. Data came from immunoSEQ multiplex PCR; TCRdb stores just in-frame clones and leaves some out. The table has some 120,000 clones, around three quarters seen once. The TCR originated in a woman in her sixties or seventies with acute or convalescent COVID-19. The chain couples TRBV4-3 to TRBJ2-7; TRBD1 agrees at 7 bases. Sequenced material: peripheral blood. The CDR3 sequence is CASSQEAGGYEQYF. CDR3 bases: TGCGCCAGCAGCCAAGAAGCAGGGGGCTACGAGCAGTACTTC.